The next 28 T cell receptor beta chains were all read from a single sample in a study of cytomegalovirus exposure and HLA in healthy donors. PCR employed 60 Vbeta and 13 Jbeta primers. Some clones are missing from TCRdb's copy, which holds only in-frame ones; the method was immunoSEQ multiplex PCR. The sample data list over 90,000 clones. Sequenced: PBMCs. Source of these receptors: a man between 40 and 49 years old in good health and CMV-seronegative.

Here the CDR3 reads CSARDGYEQYF. DNA of the CDR3: TGCAGTGCTAGAGACGGCTACGAGCAGTACTTC. The chain has TRBV20-1 and TRBJ2-7; D unclear. Per germline, CDR1 DFQATT and CDR2 SNEGSKA (reference sequence). Trimming cost V 0 bases and J 3 bases, with 3 bases left between them. This CDR3 is built from 11 residues.

The chain joins TRBV11-2 to TRBJ2-5; 8 bases match TRBD2. The CDR3 is 14 residues long. The germline CDR1 and CDR2 sequences are SGHAT and FQNNGV. The V and J ends lost 5 bases and 2 bases, in that order; junction bases with no gene match: 4. The CDR3 sequence: CASSLAGPQETQYF. The CDR3 nucleotides are TGTGCCAGCAGCCTAGCGGGTCCTCAAGAGACCCAGTACTTC.

V usage is TRBV27 and J usage is TRBJ2-7; D is perhaps TRBD2 (6 bases). The V end was cut by 3 bases, the J end by 4 bases, with 19 bases between. Germline CDR1 and CDR2: MNHEY and SMNVEV (reference sequence). The CDR3 runs 16 residues. The CDR3 reads CASSFQSRPGVYEQYF. CDR3 nucleotide sequence: TGTGCCAGCAGTTTCCAATCCCGGCCGGGAGTGTACGAGCAGTACTTC.

V and J are TRBV14 and TRBJ2-3; tentatively, D is TRBD2 (6 bases). This CDR3 contains 16 residues. The V end lost 4 bases, the J end lost 5 bases, and 19 bases lay between the germline ends. Germline CDR1 reads SGHDN; CDR2 reads FVKESK. The CDR3 DNA reads TGTGCCAGCAGCCCGCGATGGGGGGATCTGATAGATACGCAGTATTTT. Protein product: CASSPRWGDLIDTQYF. Full variable domain (remainder filled in from reference TRBV14 and TRBJ2-3): EAGVTQFPSHSVIEKGQTVTLRCDPISGHDNLYWYRRVMGKEIKFLLHFVKESKQDESGMPNNRFLAERTGGTYSTLKVQPAELEDSGVYFCASSPRWGDLIDTQYFGPGTRLTVL.

V is TRBV7-2 and J is TRBJ2-5; weak D call: TRBD1 (6 bases). The J call may be wrong; the DNA end is better matched by TRBJ2-7. The CDR3 totals 14 residues. Germline V CDR1 and CDR2: SGHTA, FQGNSA. DNA for the CDR3: TGTGCCAGCAGCTTAGTGGGCAGGGGATACGAGCAGTACTTC. Its translation: CASSLVGRGYEQYF.

This chain uses TRBV4-1 with TRBJ2-3; TRBD2 is a possible D gene (6 bases). The CDR3 totals 17 residues. V shed 0 bases and J shed 3 bases, with 16 bases lying between them. The germline gives CDR1 MGHRA, CDR2 YSYEKL. CDR3 residues: CASSQDLRPGGTDTQYF. CDR3 sequence (DNA): TGCGCCAGCAGCCAAGATCTCAGACCCGGGGGTACAGATACGCAGTATTTT.

The V call is TRBV6-1, the J call TRBJ1-4, with 7 nucleotides matching TRBD1. Germline assignment: CDR1 MNHNS and CDR2 SASEGT. V gave up 6 bases and J gave up 5 bases; unmatched junction bases: 6. This CDR3 region has 14 residues. This CDR3 reads CASRTGTENEKLFF. As DNA, the CDR3 is TGTGCCAGCAGGACCGGGACAGAGAATGAAAAACTGTTTTTT.

CDR3 in amino acids: CASSYFGRTEAFF. The CDR3, as DNA: TGTGCCAGCAGTTATTTCGGTCGCACTGAAGCTTTCTTT. The rearrangement uses TRBV6-5 and TRBJ1-1; unclear D gene. The V end was cut by 3 bases, the J end by 4 bases, with 9 bases between. This CDR3 has 13 amino acids. Germline V gives CDR1 MNHEY, CDR2 SVGAGI.

The chain has TRBV5-6 and TRBJ2-5; maybe TRBD2 (6 bases). Germline CDR1 SGHDT, CDR2 YYEEEE. This CDR3 has 13 amino acids. Trimming took 1 base from V and 7 from J, leaving 11 bases between them. The CDR3, as DNA: TGTGCCAGCAGCTTGTACGGGGGAAGGACCCAGTACTTC. This gives the protein CASSLYGGRTQYF.

This sequence joins TRBV25-1 and TRBJ1-2; 8 bases map to TRBD1. From germline, CDR1 is MGHDK and CDR2 SYGVNS. Trimming cost V 0 bases and J 8 bases; bases outside gene matches: 5. The length of the CDR3 is 14 residues. The CDR3 region is CASSEYRQGAGYTF. CDR3 in DNA: TGTGCCAGCAGTGAATATCGGCAGGGGGCCGGCTACACCTTC.

The rearrangement joins TRBV19 to TRBJ2-4; perhaps TRBD1 as D (6 bases). Trimming left V 10 bases short and J 5 bases short, with 15 bases between. The CDR3 consists of 13 residues. Germline-derived CDR1 and CDR2 are LNHDA and SQIVND (reference sequence). CDR3: CATSTGGQNIQYF. The CDR3 DNA reads as TGTGCCACCTCGACAGGCGGACAAAACATTCAGTACTTC. The variable domain in full, completed from reference TRBV19 and TRBJ2-4, reads DGGITQSPKYLFRKEGQNVTLSCEQNLNHDAMYWYRQDPGQGLRLIYYSQIVNDFQKGDIAEGYSVSREKKESFPLTVTSAQKNPTAFYLCATSTGGQNIQYFGAGTRLSVL.

The chain joins TRBV10-3 to TRBJ1-4, with D uncertain. Per germline, CDR1 ENHRY and CDR2 SYGVKD. Trimming removed 4 bases from V and 6 bases from J, with 3 bases in between. The CDR3 has 11 residues. The CDR3 DNA is TGTGCCATCAGTGTAGATGAAAAACTGTTTTTT. Amino acids: CAISVDEKLFF.

The V gene is TRBV6-5, the J gene TRBJ1-1; TRBD1 might be the D (5 bases). Germline V gene lookup returns CDR1 MNHEY and CDR2 SVGAGI. The CDR3 spans 13 residues. V was shortened by 4 bases and J by 8 bases, with 14 bases between the two germline ends. CDR3 coding DNA: TGTGCCAGCAGTTTTCAGGGATCTTCGGAAGCTTTCTTT. Translated: CASSFQGSSEAFF.

The genes are TRBV4-3 and TRBJ1-3, with 9 nucleotides matching TRBD1. The CDR3 contains 17 residues. Per germline, CDR1 LGHNA and CDR2 YSLEER. With 0 bases clipped from V and 4 bases from J, the junction kept 7 bases outside the gene matches. CDR3 nucleotide sequence: TGCGCCAGCAGCCAAGATTGGACAGGGGTGAACGGAAACACCATATATTTT. Translating it yields CASSQDWTGVNGNTIYF.

The chain links TRBV6-1 to TRBJ1-4; tentatively, D is TRBD1 (5 bases). The CDR3 has 14 amino acids. Trimming took 4 bases from V and 2 from J, leaving 8 bases between them. Germline V gene data show CDR1 as MNHNS and CDR2 as SASEGT. This CDR3 is CASSVGQTNEKLFF. The DNA for the CDR3 is TGTGCCAGCAGTGTGGGGCAGACTAATGAAAAACTGTTTTTT.

This chain connects TRBV4-2 to TRBJ2-5, with 12 bases identical to TRBD2. Germline V gene data show CDR1 as LGHNA and CDR2 as YNFKEQ. Losses at the gene ends were 4 bases for V and 1 base for J; bases not matched to a gene: 10. There are 18 residues in the CDR3. The CDR3 loop is CASSLQGRLAGAQETQYF. The CDR3, as DNA: TGTGCCAGCAGCCTCCAAGGTCGACTAGCGGGGGCCCAAGAGACCCAGTACTTC.

J is TRBJ2-1 and V is TRBV7-8; 8 positions agree with TRBD2. V lost 5 bases and J lost 5; bases outside the gene matches: 8. This CDR3 has 15 amino acids. Germline values: CDR1 SGHVS, CDR2 FQNEAQ. CDR3 residues: CASSQPTAGDNEQFF. The CDR3 nucleotides are TGTGCCAGCAGCCAACCCACAGCGGGGGACAATGAGCAGTTCTTC.

The chain recombines TRBV9 with TRBJ2-2; 7 bases are shared with TRBD2. Germline V gives CDR1 SGDLS, CDR2 YYNGEE. The V gene end was trimmed by 3 bases and the J gene end by 8 bases; junction bases not matched to a gene: 7. The CDR3 length is 14 residues. In DNA form, the CDR3 reads TGTGCCAGCAGCGAAATAGCGGGTAAAGGGGAGCTGTTTTTT. This encodes CASSEIAGKGELFF.

In nucleotides, the CDR3 is TGCGCCAGCAGCCAAGAGAGCTCGCGGGAGTATTACAATGAGCAGTTCTTC. This sequence encodes CASSQESSREYYNEQFF. The J gene is TRBJ2-1, the V gene TRBV4-1; 7 bases align to TRBD2. This CDR3 comprises 17 residues. Trimming removed 0 bases from V and 4 bases from J; junction bases left unmatched: 9. Germline CDR1 reads MGHRA; CDR2 reads YSYEKL.

This sequence joins TRBV2 and TRBJ2-5, with 9 bases lining up with TRBD1. Germline trimming cut 6 bases from V and 4 bases from J; bases unmatched to any gene: 9. CDR3 size: 15 residues. CDR1 and CDR2 (germline): SNHLY, FYNNEI. The DNA for the CDR3 is TGTGCCAGCAGGGCCCTTGGGACAGGGCTAGAGACCCAGTACTTC. This gives the protein CASRALGTGLETQYF.

The chain recombines TRBV28 with TRBJ1-2; D is unclear. The V end was cut by 7 bases, the J end by 11 bases, with 20 bases between. Germline lookup yields CDR1 MDHEN and CDR2 SYDVKM. This CDR3 is built from 13 residues. Here the CDR3 reads CASIPGRASIYTF. The CDR3 bases are TGTGCCAGCATCCCTGGGAGGGCGTCCATTTACACCTTC.

This chain uses TRBV18 with TRBJ1-2; no reliable D call. The V end was cut by 3 bases, the J end by 8 bases, with 10 bases between. The CDR3 runs 12 residues. Germline V CDR1 and CDR2: KGHSH, LQKENI. The CDR3 here is CASSPYGQGYTF. In DNA, the CDR3 is TGTGCCAGCTCACCGTATGGGCAGGGCTACACCTTC.

The V call is TRBV19, the J call TRBJ2-2; 10 positions match TRBD1. CDR1 is LNHDA and CDR2 is SQIVND in the germline V gene (reference sequence). V was pared by 5 bases and J by 6 bases, with 3 bases of the junction left unmatched. The CDR3 contains 14 residues. The CDR3 bases are TGTGCCAGTAGTCCGGGGACAGGGGCCGGGGAGCTGTTTTTT. This gives the protein CASSPGTGAGELFF.

The chain employs TRBV2 and TRBJ1-4, with 8 bases matching TRBD1. The CDR3 length is 14 residues. V was clipped by 8 bases and J by 7 bases; unmatched bases: 9. Germline V gene data show CDR1 as SNHLY and CDR2 as FYNNEI. CDR3 amino acids: CASFRTGRGEKLFF. The CDR3 nucleotides are TGTGCCAGCTTTCGGACAGGGAGGGGTGAAAAACTGTTTTTT.

J is TRBJ2-7 and V is TRBV27; the match to TRBD1 covers 7 bases. Germline lookup yields CDR1 MNHEY and CDR2 SMNVEV (reference sequence). V gave up 2 bases and J gave up 2 bases; unmatched junction bases: 3. CDR3 length: 14 amino acids. The CDR3 here is CASSLRTGPYEQYF. The CDR3 DNA reads TGTGCCAGCAGTTTACGGACAGGACCCTACGAGCAGTACTTC.

This chain joins TRBV14 and TRBJ1-1; D gene ambiguous. Trimming shortened V by 3 bases and J by 0 bases, and 5 bases separated the two germline ends. This CDR3 region has 13 residues. Germline V gene lookup returns CDR1 SGHDN and CDR2 FVKESK. The CDR3 sequence is CASSHAMNTEAFF. CDR3 nucleotide sequence: TGTGCCAGCAGCCACGCTATGAACACTGAAGCTTTCTTT. Variable domain in full (rest from reference TRBV14 and TRBJ1-1): EAGVTQFPSHSVIEKGQTVTLRCDPISGHDNLYWYRRVMGKEIKFLLHFVKESKQDESGMPNNRFLAERTGGTYSTLKVQPAELEDSGVYFCASSHAMNTEAFFGQGTRLTVV.

The chain couples TRBV28 to TRBJ2-3, with unresolved D. Germline V gives CDR1 MDHEN, CDR2 SYDVKM. Trimming cost V 6 bases and J 3 bases, with 7 bases left between them. The CDR3 runs to 12 residues. This chain's CDR3 is CASRTQTDTQYF. The CDR3 region has the DNA TGTGCCAGCAGAACGCAGACAGATACGCAGTATTTT. The full variable domain, completed using reference TRBV28 and TRBJ2-3, is DVKVTQSSRYLVKRTGEKVFLECVQDMDHENMFWYRQDPGLGLRLIYFSYDVKMKEKGDIPEGYSVSREKKERFSLILESASTNQTSMYLCASRTQTDTQYFGPGTRLTVL.

J is TRBJ2-1 and V is TRBV28; D may be TRBD2 (6 bases). V was trimmed by 6 bases and J by 6 bases, leaving 18 bases between them. Per the germline V gene, CDR1 is MDHEN and CDR2 is SYDVKM. This CDR3 has 15 amino acids. CDR3 bases: TGTGCCAGCAGCTCGGGACTCGGCGGTCTCAATGAGCAGTTCTTC. Its translation is CASSSGLGGLNEQFF. Filled out from reference TRBV28 and TRBJ2-1, the complete variable domain reads DVKVTQSSRYLVKRTGEKVFLECVQDMDHENMFWYRQDPGLGLRLIYFSYDVKMKEKGDIPEGYSVSREKKERFSLILESASTNQTSMYLCASSSGLGGLNEQFFGPGTRLTVL.